Sequencing of this TCR beta chain was carried out in a study of T cell responses to AZD1222 COVID-19 vaccine. Whole-study findings and limits: Close to half of spike-specific TCRs reportedly recognize unmutated variant regions. The donor cohort was predominantly white British with a female majority, and clonal diversity may have been underestimated.

A remark on this clone: Its antigen is not known.

Repertoires were generated with immunoSEQ multiplex PCR, while TCRdb's copy carries only in-frame clones and drops some. The sample contains 120,000 or so clones, around 89% of which appear only once. This CDR3 is 12 amino acids long. V was trimmed by 1 base and J by 2 bases, leaving 3 bases between them. Germline CDR1 and CDR2: SEHNR and FQNEAQ (reference sequence). The receptor comes from an adult in good health. The chain is built from TRBV7-9 and TRBJ2-7; D ambiguous. Sequences were derived from peripheral blood, sampled on day 0 of MenACWY control vaccination. CDR3 residues: CASSLGAYEQYF. The DNA for the CDR3 is TGTGCCAGCAGCTTAGGAGCCTACGAGCAGTACTTC. The whole variable domain, filled in from reference TRBV7-9 and TRBJ2-7, reads DTGVSQNPRHKITKRGQNVTFRCDPISEHNRLYWYRQTLGQGPEFLTYFQNEAQLEKSRLLSDRFSAERPKGSFSTLEIQRTEQGDSAMYLCASSLGAYEQYFGPGTRLTVT.